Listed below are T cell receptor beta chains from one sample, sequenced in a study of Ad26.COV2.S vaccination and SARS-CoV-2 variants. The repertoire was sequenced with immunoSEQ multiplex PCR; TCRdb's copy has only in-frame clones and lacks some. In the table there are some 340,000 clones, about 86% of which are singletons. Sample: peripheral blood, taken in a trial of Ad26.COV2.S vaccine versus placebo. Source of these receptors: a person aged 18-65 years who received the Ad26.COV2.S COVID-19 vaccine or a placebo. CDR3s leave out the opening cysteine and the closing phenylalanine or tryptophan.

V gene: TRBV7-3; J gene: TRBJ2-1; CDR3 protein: ASSLIVESSYNEQF
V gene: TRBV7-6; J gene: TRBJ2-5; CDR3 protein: ASNKGGRLETQY
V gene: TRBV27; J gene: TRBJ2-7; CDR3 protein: ASSYYEQY
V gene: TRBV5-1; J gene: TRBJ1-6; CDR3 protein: ASSLQTPDAGSPLH
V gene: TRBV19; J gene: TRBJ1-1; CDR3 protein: ASSTRDTYTEAF
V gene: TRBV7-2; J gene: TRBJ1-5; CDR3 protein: ASSLMGQLNQPQH
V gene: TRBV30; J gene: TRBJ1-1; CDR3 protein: AWSYRGRGNTEAF
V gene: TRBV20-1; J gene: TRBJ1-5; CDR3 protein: SASYGYSNQPQH
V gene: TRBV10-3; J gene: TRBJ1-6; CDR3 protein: AISLGTGSSYNSPLH
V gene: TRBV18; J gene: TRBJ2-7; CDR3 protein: ASSGTGGVYEQY
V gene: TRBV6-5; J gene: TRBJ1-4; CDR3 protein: ASSPRGATNEKLF
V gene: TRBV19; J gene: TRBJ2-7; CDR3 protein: ASSIELAASYEQY
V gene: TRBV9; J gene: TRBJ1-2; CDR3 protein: ASSVEGTGGYGYT
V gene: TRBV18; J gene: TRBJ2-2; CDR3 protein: ASSPARLAGELF
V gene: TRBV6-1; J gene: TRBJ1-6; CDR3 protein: ASRNRANSPLH
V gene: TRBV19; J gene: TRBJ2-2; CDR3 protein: ASSIDGGGGELF
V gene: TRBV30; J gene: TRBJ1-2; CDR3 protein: AWDRNGYT
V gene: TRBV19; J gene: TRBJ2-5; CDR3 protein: ASNSQKQETQY
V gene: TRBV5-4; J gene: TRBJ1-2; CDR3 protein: ASSLRGGPGYT
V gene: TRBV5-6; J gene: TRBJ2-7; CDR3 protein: ASSSLTGDDDEQY
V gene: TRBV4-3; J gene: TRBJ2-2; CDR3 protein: ASSQQQGKAGELF
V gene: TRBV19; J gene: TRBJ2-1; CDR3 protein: ASSSQLSGANEQF
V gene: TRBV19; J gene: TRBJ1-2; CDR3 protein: ASSMPDRAYGYT
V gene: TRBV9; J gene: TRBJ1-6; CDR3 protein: ASSVEPAIDSPLH
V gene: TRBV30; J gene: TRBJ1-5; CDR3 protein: AWSVRSFNQPQH
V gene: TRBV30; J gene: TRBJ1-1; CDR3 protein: AWSVGQWSTNTEAF
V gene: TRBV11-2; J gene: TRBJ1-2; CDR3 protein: ASSRIGRYGYT
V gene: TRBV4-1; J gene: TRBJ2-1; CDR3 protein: ASSQVVGTPWGRREQF
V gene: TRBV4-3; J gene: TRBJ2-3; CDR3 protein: ASSSGGFTDTQY
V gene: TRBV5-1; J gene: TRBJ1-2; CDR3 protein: ASSPIPSNYGYT
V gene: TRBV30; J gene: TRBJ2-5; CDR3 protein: AWSVLEGGETQY
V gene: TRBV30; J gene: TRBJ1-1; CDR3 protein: AWFAPRAF
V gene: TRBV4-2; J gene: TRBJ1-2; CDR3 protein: ASSQGWAVGYGYT
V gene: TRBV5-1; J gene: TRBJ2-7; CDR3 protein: ASSLARSGADAYEQY
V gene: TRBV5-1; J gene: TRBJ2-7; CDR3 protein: ASSFRQGGYEQY
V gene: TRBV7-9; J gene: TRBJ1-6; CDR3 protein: ASSSRPPDRISPLH
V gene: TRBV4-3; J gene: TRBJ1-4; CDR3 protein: ASSRQSNEKLF
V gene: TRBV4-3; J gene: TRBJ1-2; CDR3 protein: ASSQGPQGRSNYGYT
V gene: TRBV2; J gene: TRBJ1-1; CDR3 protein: ASSEEGAGIRTEAF
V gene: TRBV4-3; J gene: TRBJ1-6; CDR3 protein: ASSYTFSDERIYNSPLH
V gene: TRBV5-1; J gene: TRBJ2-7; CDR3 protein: ASSLAAGSSYEQY
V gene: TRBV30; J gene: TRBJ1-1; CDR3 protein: AWSVSRSNTEAF
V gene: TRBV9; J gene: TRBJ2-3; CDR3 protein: ASSVEPLVTDTQY
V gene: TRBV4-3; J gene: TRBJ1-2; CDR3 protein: ASSQDRGAGGYT
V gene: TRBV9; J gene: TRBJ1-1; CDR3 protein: ASSVGAGTGNTEAF
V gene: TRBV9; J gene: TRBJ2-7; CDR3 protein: ASSDDRGPNEQY
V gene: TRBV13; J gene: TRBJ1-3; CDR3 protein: ASSRGGLNFGNTIY